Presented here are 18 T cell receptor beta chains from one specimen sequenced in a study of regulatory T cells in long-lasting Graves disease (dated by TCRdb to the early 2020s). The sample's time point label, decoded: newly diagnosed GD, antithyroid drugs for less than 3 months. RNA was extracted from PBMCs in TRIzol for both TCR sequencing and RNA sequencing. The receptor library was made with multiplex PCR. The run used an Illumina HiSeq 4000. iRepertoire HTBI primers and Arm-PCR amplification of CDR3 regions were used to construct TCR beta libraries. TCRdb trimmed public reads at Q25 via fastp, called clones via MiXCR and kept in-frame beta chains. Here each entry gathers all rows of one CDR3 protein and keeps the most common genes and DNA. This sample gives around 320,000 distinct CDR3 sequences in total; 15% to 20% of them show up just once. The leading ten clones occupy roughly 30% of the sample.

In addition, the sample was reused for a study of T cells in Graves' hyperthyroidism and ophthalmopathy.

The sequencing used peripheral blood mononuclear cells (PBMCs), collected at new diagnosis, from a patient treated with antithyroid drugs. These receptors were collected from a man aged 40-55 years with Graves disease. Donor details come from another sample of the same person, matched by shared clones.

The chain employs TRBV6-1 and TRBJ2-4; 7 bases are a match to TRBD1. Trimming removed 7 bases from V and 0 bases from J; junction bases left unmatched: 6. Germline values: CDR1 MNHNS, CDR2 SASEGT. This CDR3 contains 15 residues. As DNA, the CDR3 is TGTGCCAGCAAGATGACAGGGCTAGCCAAAAACATTCAGTACTTC. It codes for CASKMTGLAKNIQYF.

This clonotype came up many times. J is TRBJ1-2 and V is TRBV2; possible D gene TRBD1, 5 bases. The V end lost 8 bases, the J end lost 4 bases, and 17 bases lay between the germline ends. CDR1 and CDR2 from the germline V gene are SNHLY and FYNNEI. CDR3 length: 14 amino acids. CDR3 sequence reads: CASGGEGFRYGYTF. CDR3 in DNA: TGTGCCAGCGGGGGGGAGGGGTTTCGCTATGGCTACACCTTC.

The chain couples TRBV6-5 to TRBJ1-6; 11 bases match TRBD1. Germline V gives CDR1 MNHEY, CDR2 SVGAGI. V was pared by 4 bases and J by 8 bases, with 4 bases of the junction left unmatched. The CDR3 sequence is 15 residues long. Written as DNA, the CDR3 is TGTGCCAGCAGTTTCTCGGGACAGGGGGATTCACCCCTCCACTTT. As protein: CASSFSGQGDSPLHF.

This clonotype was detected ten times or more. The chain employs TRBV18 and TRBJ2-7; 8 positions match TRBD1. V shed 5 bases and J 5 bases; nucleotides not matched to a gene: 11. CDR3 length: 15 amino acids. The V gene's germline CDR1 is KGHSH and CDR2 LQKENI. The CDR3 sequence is CASSSLTGALDEQYF. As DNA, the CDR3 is TGTGCCAGCTCAAGCTTGACAGGGGCCCTCGACGAGCAGTACTTC.

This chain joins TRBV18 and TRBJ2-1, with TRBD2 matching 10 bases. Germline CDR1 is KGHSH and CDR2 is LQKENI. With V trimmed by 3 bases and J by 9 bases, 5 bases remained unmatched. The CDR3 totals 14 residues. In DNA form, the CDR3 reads TGTGCCAGCTCACCGGGGGGACTAGCGACTGAGCAGTTCTTC. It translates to CASSPGGLATEQFF.

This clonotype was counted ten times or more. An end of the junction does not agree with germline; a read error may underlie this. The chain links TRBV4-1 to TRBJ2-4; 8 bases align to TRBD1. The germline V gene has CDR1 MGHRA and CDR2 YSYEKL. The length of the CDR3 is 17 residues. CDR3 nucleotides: TGTGCCAGCAGCCGGGGGCAGGGGGCTGAGGCCAAAAACATTCAGTACTTC. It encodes CASSRGQGAEAKNIQYF.

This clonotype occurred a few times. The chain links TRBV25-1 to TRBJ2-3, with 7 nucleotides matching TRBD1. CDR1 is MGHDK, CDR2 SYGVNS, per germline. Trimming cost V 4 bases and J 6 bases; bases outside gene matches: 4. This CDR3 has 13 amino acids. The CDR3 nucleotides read TGTGCCAGCAGTGGAGGGGGCCTGGATACGCAGTATTTT. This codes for CASSGGGLDTQYF.

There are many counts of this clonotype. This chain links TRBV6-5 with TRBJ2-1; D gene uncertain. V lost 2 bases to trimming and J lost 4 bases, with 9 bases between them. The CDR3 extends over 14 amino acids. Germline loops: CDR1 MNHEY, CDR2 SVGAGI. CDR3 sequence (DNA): TGTGCCAGCAGTTACCCTCCGGATTACAATGAGCAGTTCTTC. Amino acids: CASSYPPDYNEQFF.

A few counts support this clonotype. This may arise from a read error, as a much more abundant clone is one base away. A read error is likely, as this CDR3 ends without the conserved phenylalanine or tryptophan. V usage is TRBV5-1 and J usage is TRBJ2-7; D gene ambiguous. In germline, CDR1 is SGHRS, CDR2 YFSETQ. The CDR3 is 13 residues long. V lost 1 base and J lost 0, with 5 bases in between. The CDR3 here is CASSLWGSYEQYL. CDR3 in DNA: TGCGCCAGCAGCTTGTGGGGCTCCTACGAGCAGTACCTC.

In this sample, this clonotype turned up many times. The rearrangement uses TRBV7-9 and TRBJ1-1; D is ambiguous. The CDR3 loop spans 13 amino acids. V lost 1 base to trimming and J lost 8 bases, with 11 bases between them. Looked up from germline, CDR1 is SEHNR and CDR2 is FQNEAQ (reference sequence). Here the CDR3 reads CASSLGSGREAFF. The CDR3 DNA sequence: TGTGCCAGCAGCTTAGGGTCGGGCAGAGAAGCTTTCTTT.

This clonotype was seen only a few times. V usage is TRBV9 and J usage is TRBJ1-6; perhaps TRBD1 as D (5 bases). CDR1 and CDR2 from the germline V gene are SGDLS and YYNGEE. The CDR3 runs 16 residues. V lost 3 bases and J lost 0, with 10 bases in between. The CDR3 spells CASSARGSSYNSPLHF. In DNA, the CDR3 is TGTGCCAGCAGCGCCCGGGGGAGCTCCTATAATTCACCCCTCCACTTT.

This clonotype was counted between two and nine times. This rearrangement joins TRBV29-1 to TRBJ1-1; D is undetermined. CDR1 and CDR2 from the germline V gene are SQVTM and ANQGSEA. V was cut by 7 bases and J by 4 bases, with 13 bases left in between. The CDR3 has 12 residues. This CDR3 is CSAGLRSTEAFF. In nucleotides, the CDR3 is TGCAGCGCTGGGCTACGAAGCACTGAAGCTTTCTTT.

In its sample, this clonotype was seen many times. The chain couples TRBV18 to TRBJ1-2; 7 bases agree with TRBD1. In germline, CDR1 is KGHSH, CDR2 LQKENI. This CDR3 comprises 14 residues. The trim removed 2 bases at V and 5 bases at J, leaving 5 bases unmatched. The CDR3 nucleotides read TGTGCCAGCTCACCAAGGACAGGAGTGTATGGCTACACCTTC. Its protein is CASSPRTGVYGYTF. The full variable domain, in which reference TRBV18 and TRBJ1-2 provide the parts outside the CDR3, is NAGVMQNPRHLVRRRGQEARLRCSPMKGHSHVYWYRQLPEEGLKFMVYLQKENIIDESGMPKERFSAEFPKEGPSILRIQQVVRGDSAAYFCASSPRTGVYGYTFGSGTRLTVV.

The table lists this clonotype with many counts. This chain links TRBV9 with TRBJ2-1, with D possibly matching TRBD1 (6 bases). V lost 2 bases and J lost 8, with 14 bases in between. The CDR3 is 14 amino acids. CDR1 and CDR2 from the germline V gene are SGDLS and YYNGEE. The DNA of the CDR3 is TGTGCCAGCAGCGTTTCAGGGGTCTTGGATGAGCAGTTCTTC. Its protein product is CASSVSGVLDEQFF.

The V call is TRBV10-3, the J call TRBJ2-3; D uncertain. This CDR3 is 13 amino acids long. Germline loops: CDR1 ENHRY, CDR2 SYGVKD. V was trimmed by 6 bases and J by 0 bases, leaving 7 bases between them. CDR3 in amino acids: CAIRATSTDTQYF. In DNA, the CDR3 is TGTGCCATCAGGGCAACTAGCACAGATACGCAGTATTTT.

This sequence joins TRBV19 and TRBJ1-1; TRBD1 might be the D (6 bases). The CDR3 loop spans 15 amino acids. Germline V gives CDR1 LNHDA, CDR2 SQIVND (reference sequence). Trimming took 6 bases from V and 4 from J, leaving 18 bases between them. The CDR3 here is CASSGRGSLVTEAFF. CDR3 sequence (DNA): TGTGCCAGTAGCGGGAGGGGGAGCCTGGTCACTGAAGCTTTCTTT.

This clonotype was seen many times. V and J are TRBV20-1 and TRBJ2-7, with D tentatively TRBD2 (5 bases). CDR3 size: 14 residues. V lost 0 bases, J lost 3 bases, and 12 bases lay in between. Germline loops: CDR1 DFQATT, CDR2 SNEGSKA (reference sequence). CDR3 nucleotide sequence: TGCAGTGCTAGAGACCCGCGGGCAAGCTACGAGCAGTACTTC. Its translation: CSARDPRASYEQYF.

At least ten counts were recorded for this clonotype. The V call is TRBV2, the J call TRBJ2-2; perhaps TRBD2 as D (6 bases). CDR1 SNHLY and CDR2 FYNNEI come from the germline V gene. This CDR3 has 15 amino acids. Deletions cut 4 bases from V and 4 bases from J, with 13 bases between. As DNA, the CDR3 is TGTGCCAGCAGTGGAGGGCAGGGAGGCACCGGGGAGCTGTTTTTT. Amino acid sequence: CASSGGQGGTGELFF.